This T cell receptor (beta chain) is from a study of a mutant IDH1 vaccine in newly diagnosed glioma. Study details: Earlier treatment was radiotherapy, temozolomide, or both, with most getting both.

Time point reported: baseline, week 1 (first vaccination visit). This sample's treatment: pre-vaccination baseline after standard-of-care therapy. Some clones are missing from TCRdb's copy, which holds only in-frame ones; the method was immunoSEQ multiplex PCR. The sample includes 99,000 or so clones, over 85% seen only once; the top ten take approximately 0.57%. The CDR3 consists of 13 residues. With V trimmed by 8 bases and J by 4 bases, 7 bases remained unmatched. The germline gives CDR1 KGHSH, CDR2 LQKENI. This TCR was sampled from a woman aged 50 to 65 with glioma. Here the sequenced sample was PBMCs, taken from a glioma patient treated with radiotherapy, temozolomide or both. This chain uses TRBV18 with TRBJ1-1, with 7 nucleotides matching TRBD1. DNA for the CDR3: TGTGCCAGCCGGGACAGCGCCTCCACTGAAGCTTTCTTT. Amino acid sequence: CASRDSASTEAFF.